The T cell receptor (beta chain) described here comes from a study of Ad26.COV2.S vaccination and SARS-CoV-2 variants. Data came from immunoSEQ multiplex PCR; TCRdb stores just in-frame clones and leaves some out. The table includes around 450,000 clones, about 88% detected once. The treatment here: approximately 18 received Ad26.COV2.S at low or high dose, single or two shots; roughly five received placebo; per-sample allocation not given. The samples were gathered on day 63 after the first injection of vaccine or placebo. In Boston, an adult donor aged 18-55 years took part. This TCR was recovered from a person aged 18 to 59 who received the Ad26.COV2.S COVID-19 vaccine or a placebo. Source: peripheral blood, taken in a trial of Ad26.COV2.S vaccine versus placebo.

CDR3 residues: CASSPNEQYF. CDR3 DNA: TGTGCCAGCAGCCCCAACGAGCAGTACTTC. The V and J genes are TRBV9 and TRBJ2-7; no clear D gene. Trimming shortened V by 4 bases and J by 5 bases, and 4 bases separated the two germline ends. Germline V lookup: CDR1 SGDLS, CDR2 YYNGEE. The CDR3 extends over 10 amino acids.